Included here is one TCR beta chain sequence, with context. Its specificity is not known. Measured with immunoSEQ multiplex PCR; TCRdb has only the in-frame clones, and not every one. Of tens of thousands of clones in the sample, roughly 78% are singletons; the top ten hold approximately 25%. These data belong to a study of a mutant IDH1 vaccine in newly diagnosed glioma. Background on the study: Scheduled for weeks 1, 3, 5, 7, 11, 15, 19 and 23, eight vaccinations were given to patients. Vaccine administration was initiated 4-6 weeks following radiotherapy alone, or with temozolomide cycles. Patients' prior therapy spanned radiotherapy, temozolomide, or both; most underwent both. Whole-study results and caveats: With respect to changes in top peripheral T cell clonotypes, pseudoprogression seemed unrelated.

The CDR3 is made up of 17 amino acids. The germline CDR1 and CDR2 sequences are SEHNR and FQNEAQ (reference sequence). V was pared by 7 bases and J by 4 bases, with 22 bases between. Noted time point: week 11, during vaccination. Vaccination comprised doses that each held 300 ug of mutant IDH1 20-mer peptide, plus topical imiquimod. The chain couples TRBV7-9 to TRBJ2-2; possibly TRBD2 for D (7 bases). The sample here was PBMCs, taken from a glioma patient whose treatment included an IDH1 peptide vaccine. The clonotype comes from a man younger than 45 with glioma. Here the CDR3 reads CASNYPGRGRITGELFF. The CDR3, as DNA: TGTGCCAGCAACTATCCTGGGCGGGGGCGGATCACCGGGGAGCTGTTTTTT.